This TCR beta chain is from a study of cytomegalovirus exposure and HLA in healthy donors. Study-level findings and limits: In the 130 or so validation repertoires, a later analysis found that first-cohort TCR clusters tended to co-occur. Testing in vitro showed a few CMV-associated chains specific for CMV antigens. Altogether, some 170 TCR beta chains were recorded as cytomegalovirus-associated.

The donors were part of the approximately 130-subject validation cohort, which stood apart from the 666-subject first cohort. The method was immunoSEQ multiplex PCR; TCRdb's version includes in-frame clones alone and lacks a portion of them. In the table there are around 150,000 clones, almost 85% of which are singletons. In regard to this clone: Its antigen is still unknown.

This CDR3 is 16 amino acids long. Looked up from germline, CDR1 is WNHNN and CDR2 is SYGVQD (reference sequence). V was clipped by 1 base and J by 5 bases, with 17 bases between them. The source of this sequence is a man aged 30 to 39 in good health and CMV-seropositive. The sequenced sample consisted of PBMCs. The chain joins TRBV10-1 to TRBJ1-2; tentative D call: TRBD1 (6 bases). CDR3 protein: CASSEWAGVGYYGYTF. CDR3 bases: TGCGCCAGCAGTGAGTGGGCAGGGGTGGGGTATTATGGCTACACCTTC.